Listed here are 14 T cell receptor beta chains from one sample, sequenced in a study of control samples from healthy donors and cancer patients (dated by TCRdb to 2019 to 2021). The protocol used for the library was the immunoSEQ multiplex PCR assay. In its TCRdb copy, this immuneACCESS table keeps in-frame sequences only and misses some clones. Where compared with another copy, unresolved V genes explain less than half of these, and the others have no known cause. A total of about 110,000 clones appear in this sample, 70% to 90% of them only once. The ten largest clones represent 3.5% to 4.5% of the sample. The sample taken for sequencing was PBMCs. These receptors all stem from a woman aged 55-69 years with lung cancer.

V gene TRBV6-5 combines with J gene TRBJ1-1; TRBD1 matches at 7 bases. This CDR3 region has 15 residues. The V segment lost 3 bases and the J segment 4 bases; nucleotides outside the gene matches: 8. Germline CDR1 reads MNHEY; CDR2 reads SVGAGI. The CDR3 sequence is CASSYNRDSGTEAFF. CDR3 in DNA: TGTGCCAGCAGTTATAATAGGGACAGTGGCACTGAAGCTTTCTTT.

The chain has TRBV29-1 and TRBJ1-3; 12 positions match TRBD1. The ends lost 6 bases at V and 0 bases at J; junction bases unmatched: 3. The CDR3 runs to 15 residues. CDR1 is SQVTM, CDR2 ANQGSEA, per germline. The DNA for the CDR3 is TGCAGCGTCGGGACAGGGGGCCTCTCTGGAAACACCATATATTTT. Amino acid sequence: CSVGTGGLSGNTIYF.

This chain uses TRBV18 with TRBJ2-7; no firm D call. Trimming removed 4 bases from V and 2 bases from J, with 9 bases in between. Germline V gene data show CDR1 as KGHSH and CDR2 as LQKENI. The CDR3 sequence is 13 residues long. The CDR3, as DNA: TGTGCCAGCTCACACGGGCCAGCCTACGAGCAGTACTTC. As protein: CASSHGPAYEQYF.

The rearrangement links TRBV3-1 (or the pseudogene TRBV3-2) to TRBJ2-1, with a weak D call TRBD2 (7 bases). The CDR3 consists of 17 residues. Germline loops: CDR1 LGHDT, CDR2 YNNKEL (reference sequence). V lost 0 bases and J lost 7, with 19 bases in between. CDR3 DNA sequence: TGTGCCAGCAGCCAAGATGGGAAACGGGGGGCAGGTAATGAGCAGTTCTTC. It is translated as CASSQDGKRGAGNEQFF.

V is TRBV18 and J is TRBJ1-1; 7 nucleotides match TRBD1. V lost 3 bases and J lost 1; bases outside the gene matches: 8. In germline, CDR1 is KGHSH, CDR2 LQKENI. The CDR3 runs to 16 residues. In DNA form, the CDR3 reads TGTGCCAGCTCACCCACTTCAGGGGGATGGAACACTGAAGCTTTCTTT. This sequence encodes CASSPTSGGWNTEAFF.

The chain uses TRBV5-1 and TRBJ2-1, with TRBD1 matching over 8 bases. CDR3 length equals 15 residues. V dropped 2 bases and J dropped 4; count of bases not matched to a gene: 5. Germline CDR1 is SGHRS and CDR2 is YFSETQ. CDR3 amino acids: CASSLNRDRYNEQFF. The CDR3 nucleotides are TGCGCCAGCAGCTTAAACCGGGACAGGTACAATGAGCAGTTCTTC.

This chain uses TRBV7-6 with TRBJ1-2; unclear D gene. V was pared by 5 bases and J by 0 bases, with 16 bases between. Germline CDR1 and CDR2: SGHVS and FNYEAQ. The CDR3 contains 16 residues. The CDR3 loop is CASSPRTTGANYGYTF. The CDR3 DNA is TGTGCCAGCAGCCCTCGGACCACCGGAGCTAACTATGGCTACACCTTC.

The rearrangement links TRBV5-1 to TRBJ1-2; 12 nucleotides match TRBD1. Trimming at V came to 2 bases and at J to 8 bases, leaving 4 bases not matched to a gene. Germline V CDR1 and CDR2: SGHRS, YFSETQ. The CDR3 length is 14 residues. The CDR3 is CASSFSGTGGGYTF. As DNA, the CDR3 is TGCGCCAGCAGCTTCTCCGGGACAGGGGGCGGCTACACCTTC. Full variable domain (rest looked up from reference TRBV5-1 and TRBJ1-2): KAGVTQTPRYLIKTRGQQVTLSCSPISGHRSVSWYQQTPGQGLQFLFEYFSETQRNKGNFPGRFSGRQFSNSRSEMNVSTLELGDSALYLCASSFSGTGGGYTFGSGTRLTVV.

A remark on this clone: The sample contains more than one DNA sequence encoding this CDR3. V is TRBV19 and J is TRBJ2-2; 9 positions match TRBD1. The CDR3 has 15 residues. Trimming at V came to 4 bases and at J to 5 bases, leaving 5 bases not matched to a gene. Germline loops: CDR1 LNHDA, CDR2 SQIVND (reference sequence). The CDR3 DNA reads as TGTGCCAGTAGTAAGACAGGGGGGCGGACCGGGGAGCTGTTTTTT. Its protein is CASSKTGGRTGELFF.

In its sample, this clone was seen once. The chain has TRBV19 and TRBJ1-5; unclear D gene. The CDR3 is 13 amino acids. The V gene's germline CDR1 is LNHDA and CDR2 SQIVND (reference sequence). Deletions cut 5 bases from V and 5 bases from J, with 10 bases between. The CDR3 here is CASSLGSYQPQHF. DNA of the CDR3: TGTGCCAGTAGTTTGGGGTCCTATCAGCCCCAGCATTTT.

The chain recombines TRBV30 with TRBJ1-1; 8 positions match TRBD1. The CDR3 consists of 12 residues. Germline CDR1 GTSNPN, CDR2 SVGIG (reference sequence). Trimming took 2 bases from V and 10 from J; bases not matched to a gene: 6. CDR3 nucleotide sequence: TGTGCCTGGAGTATCGGTGGGACAGGAGCTTTCTTT. This sequence encodes CAWSIGGTGAFF.

This clone has just one count. CDR3 bases: TGTGCCAGCAGCCCATACAGGGGTAAGGATGAAAAACTGTTTTTT. Translated: CASSPYRGKDEKLFF. The gene calls are TRBV4-2 and TRBJ1-4; 7 bases are a match to TRBD1. Germline CDR1 reads LGHNA; CDR2 reads YNFKEQ. V lost 4 bases and J lost 6; bases outside the gene matches: 8. The CDR3 contains 15 residues.

This CDR3 is CASSEGAAYNEQFF. For the CDR3, the DNA is TGTGCCAGCAGTGAAGGGGCGGCCTACAATGAGCAGTTCTTC. V usage is TRBV2 and J usage is TRBJ2-1, with unresolved D. Germline V gene sequence: CDR1 SNHLY, CDR2 FYNNEI. V was clipped by 1 base and J by 2 bases, with 6 bases between them. The CDR3 totals 14 residues.

The rearrangement links TRBV3-1 (or the pseudogene TRBV3-2) to TRBJ1-2; 9 bases fit TRBD1. Per germline, CDR1 LGHDT and CDR2 YNNKEL (reference sequence). CDR3 length: 14 residues. V gave up 2 bases and J gave up 7 bases; unmatched junction bases: 5. Written as DNA, the CDR3 is TGTGCCAGCAGCCAATCCGGGACAGGGTCTGGCTACACCTTC. Amino acids: CASSQSGTGSGYTF.